Sequencing of this T cell receptor (beta chain) was carried out in a study of blood T cells in healthy people across ages. A second PCR of about 6 to 12 cycles used a sample-barcoded 5' primer and a J-beta primer mix. TCRdb re-called the 5' RACE reads with MiXCR, one entry per CDR3 protein. The repertoire holds some 1.4 million distinct CDR3 sequences, with approximately 40% as singletons. The length of the CDR3 is 12 residues. Trimming cost V 8 bases and J 2 bases, with 8 bases left between them. The sample holds a few counts of this clonotype. This chain connects TRBV12-3 or TRBV12-4 to TRBJ2-3; D unresolved. Sequenced sample: blood. The TCR sequence derives from a woman between 18 and 29 years old in good health. The CDR3 DNA reads as TGTGCCAGCGGTCGTTACACAGATACGCAGTATTTT. Translation: CASGRYTDTQYF.